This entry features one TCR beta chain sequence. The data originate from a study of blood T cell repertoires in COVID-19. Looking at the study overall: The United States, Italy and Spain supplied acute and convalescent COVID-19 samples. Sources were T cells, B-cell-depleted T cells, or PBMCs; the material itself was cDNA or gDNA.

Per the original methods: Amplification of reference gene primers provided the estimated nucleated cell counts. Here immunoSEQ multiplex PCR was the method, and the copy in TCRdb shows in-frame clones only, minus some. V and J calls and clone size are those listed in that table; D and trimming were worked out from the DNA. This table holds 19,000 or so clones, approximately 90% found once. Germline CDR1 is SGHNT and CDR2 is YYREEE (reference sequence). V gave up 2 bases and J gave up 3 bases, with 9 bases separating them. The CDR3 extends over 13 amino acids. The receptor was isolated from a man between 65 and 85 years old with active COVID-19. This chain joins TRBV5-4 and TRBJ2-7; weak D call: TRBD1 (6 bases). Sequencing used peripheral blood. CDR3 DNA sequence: TGTGCCAGCAGCTTCGGCAGGGGCTACGAGCAGTACTTC. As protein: CASSFGRGYEQYF.